The rows below give T cell receptor beta chains drawn from one sample of a study of regulatory T cells in long-lasting Graves disease. Each CDR3 protein is one row after TCRdb ran MiXCR on the multiplex PCR reads. Among about 520,000 distinct CDR3 sequences listed, approximately 12% were seen once. The same data also contributed to another study, on T cells in Graves' hyperthyroidism and ophthalmopathy.

The sample here was peripheral blood mononuclear cells (PBMCs), taken at new diagnosis, from a patient treated with antithyroid drugs. The receptors were sampled from a woman aged 25 to 39 with Graves disease. Both conserved end residues are part of each CDR3. The D gene is left open where the match is weak. Clone size is shown for a subset of rows, as once, few, many or a class of expanded clone.

J | D | V | size | CDR3 | DNA
TRBJ2-7 | TRBD1 | TRBV3-1 | many | CASSQGQGREQYF | TGTGCCAGCAGCCAAGGACAGGGGCGCGAGCAGTACTTC
TRBJ2-7 | . | TRBV11-3 | many | CASSLGGGTDFPYEQYF | TGTGCCAGCAGCTTAGGAGGGGGGACAGATTTTCCCTACGAGCAGTACTTC
TRBJ2-1 | . | TRBV19 | . | CASTDQSSYNEQFF | TGTGCCAGTACCGACCAGAGCTCCTACAATGAGCAGTTCTTC
TRBJ1-5 | TRBD1 | TRBV19 | many | CASSHTGGTPQHF | TGTGCCAGTAGTCATACAGGGGGAACGCCCCAGCATTTT
TRBJ2-7 | . | TRBV11-2 | many | CASSSAGVHQGQYF | TGTGCCAGCAGCTCAGCCGGGGTCCACCAAGGGCAGTACTTC
TRBJ1-1 | . | TRBV3-1 | many | CASSGTFTEAFF | TGTGCCAGCAGCGGGACGTTCACTGAAGCTTTCTTT
TRBJ2-3 | . | TRBV20-1 | few | CSARDSNRGTDTQYF | TGCAGTGCTAGAGATTCAAACAGGGGCACAGATACGCAGTATTTT
TRBJ2-1 | TRBD2 | TRBV5-1 | many | CASSPDAGGPRDEQFF | TGCGCCAGCAGCCCCGATGCGGGAGGGCCAAGGGATGAGCAGTTCTTC
TRBJ1-2 | . | TRBV7-2 | many | CASSSFGYGYTF | TGTGCCAGCAGCTCCTTCGGCTATGGCTACACCTTC
TRBJ2-7 | . | TRBV28 | many | CASSLRNLEQYF | TGTGCCAGCAGTTTAAGGAACCTCGAGCAGTACTTC
TRBJ1-6 | . | TRBV11-2 | many | CASSSNWAAYNSPLHF | TGTGCCAGCAGCTCGAACTGGGCCGCCTATAATTCACCCCTCCACTTT
TRBJ2-5 | TRBD2 | TRBV6-1 | many | CASRRTRSGQETQYF | TGTGCCAGCAGAAGGACTAGGTCTGGGCAAGAGACCCAGTACTTC
TRBJ2-5 | . | TRBV12-3/TRBV12-4 | . | CATSDPTPAETQYF | TGTGCCACCAGTGACCCGACCCCCGCGGAGACCCAGTACTTC
TRBJ2-7 | . | TRBV3-1 | few | CASKLAASYEQYF | TGTGCCAGCAAGCTAGCTGCCTCCTACGAGCAGTACTTC
TRBJ2-7 | TRBD1 | TRBV12-3/TRBV12-4 | many | CASSLGTGHSDEQYF | TGTGCCAGCAGTCTCGGGACAGGGCATTCGGACGAGCAGTACTTC
TRBJ2-7 | TRBD2 | TRBV9 | few | CASSVEVAGDSREQYF | TGTGCCAGCAGCGTAGAGGTAGCGGGAGATTCCCGCGAGCAGTACTTC
TRBJ2-1 | TRBD2 | TRBV28 | many | CASTTSGRASDEQFF | TGTGCCAGCACGACTAGCGGGAGGGCCAGCGATGAGCAGTTCTTC
TRBJ2-7 | TRBD2 | TRBV20-1 | many | CSARGRIAGVNEQYF | TGCAGTGCTAGAGGCAGGATAGCGGGAGTTAACGAGCAGTACTTC
TRBJ2-7 | . | TRBV4-1 | few | CASSQGGIVYEQYF | TGCGCCAGCAGCCAAGGTGGGATCGTATACGAGCAGTACTTC
TRBJ2-7 | . | TRBV20-1 | few | CSAREVLALSYEQYF | TGCAGTGCTAGAGAGGTCCTAGCCCTCTCCTACGAGCAGTACTTC
TRBJ1-3 | . | TRBV19 | . | CASTPLAGADTIYF | TGTGCCAGTACCCCGCTGGCGGGGGCGGACACCATATATTTT
TRBJ2-2 | TRBD1 | TRBV27 | many | CASSMTGSAINTGELFF | TGTGCCAGCAGTATGACAGGGTCGGCGATAAACACCGGGGAGCTGTTTTTT
TRBJ2-2 | . | TRBV15 | many | CATSRDTGDIGELFF | TGTGCCACCAGCAGAGACACGGGAGACATCGGGGAGCTGTTTTTT
TRBJ2-1 | TRBD2 | TRBV12-3/TRBV12-4 | few | CASSRGLAGAWVSDDEQFF | TGTGCCAGCAGCCGTGGACTAGCGGGAGCCTGGGTTAGTGATGATGAGCAGTTCTTC
TRBJ2-2 | . | TRBV24-1 | many | CATSGSWGITGELFF | TGTGCCACCAGTGGCAGTTGGGGGATTACCGGGGAGCTGTTTTTT
TRBJ1-5 | . | TRBV24-1 | . | CATSDVGSNQPQHF | TGTGCCACCAGTGATGTCGGTAGCAATCAGCCCCAGCATTTT
TRBJ1-5 | . | TRBV6-5 | many | CASSYSYNQPQHF | TGTGCCAGCAGTTACTCTTACAATCAGCCCCAGCATTTT
TRBJ1-2 | . | TRBV24-1 | few | CATSPGPYGYTF | TGTGCCACCAGTCCAGGGCCCTATGGCTACACCTTC